The 10 T cell receptor beta chains presented below share a single source sample, sequenced in a study of blood T cell repertoires in COVID-19. Only in-frame clones appear in the TCRdb table, and some are missing; sequencing was by immunoSEQ multiplex PCR. The table has roughly 250,000 clones, 75% to 85% seen once. The sequenced sample consisted of peripheral blood. These receptors were obtained from a human donor in a cohort sampled during active COVID-19.

The CDR3 is CASSQWQPGQPQHF. CDR3 DNA sequence: TGTGCCAGCAGCCAATGGCAGCCGGGACAGCCCCAGCATTTT. The chain employs TRBV5-8 and TRBJ1-5; D not resolved. V was pared by 4 bases and J by 7 bases, with 15 bases between. CDR3 length equals 14 residues. Germline V CDR1 and CDR2: SGHTS, YDEGEE.

V usage is TRBV7-9 and J usage is TRBJ1-1; TRBD1 matches 9 bases. There are 15 residues in the CDR3. Germline loops: CDR1 SEHNR, CDR2 FQNEAQ (reference sequence). V was pared by 5 bases and J by 7 bases, with 11 bases of the junction left unmatched. The CDR3 loop is CASSMGTGGSVEAFF. CDR3 DNA sequence: TGTGCCAGCAGCATGGGTACAGGGGGCTCGGTTGAAGCTTTCTTT.

V gene TRBV18 combines with J gene TRBJ2-7; D not resolved. The ends were cut back, 0 bases at V and 4 bases at J, with 13 bases in the middle. CDR1 is KGHSH, CDR2 LQKENI, per germline. The CDR3 covers 15 residues. CDR3 sequence reads: CASSPPGLSLYEQYF. In DNA, the CDR3 is TGTGCCAGCTCACCACCGGGCCTCTCCTTATACGAGCAGTACTTC.

J is TRBJ2-3 and V is TRBV5-4; TRBD2 aligns across 9 bases. The germline V gene encodes CDR1 SGHNT and CDR2 YYREEE (reference sequence). CDR3 length equals 17 residues. V shed 4 bases and J 4 bases; nucleotides not matched to a gene: 13. The chain's CDR3 is CASSQRLGIAGADTQYF. In nucleotides, the CDR3 is TGTGCCAGCAGCCAACGTCTAGGGATAGCGGGAGCAGATACGCAGTATTTT.

The genes are TRBV28 and TRBJ2-1; 8 bases map to TRBD2. Germline values: CDR1 MDHEN, CDR2 SYDVKM. This CDR3 is 15 amino acids long. The J segment lost 7 bases and the V segment lost 7 bases, leaving 12 bases of the junction unmatched. CDR3: CASTPSGGRFNEQFF. In nucleotides, the CDR3 is TGTGCCAGCACTCCCTCCGGCGGGAGGTTTAATGAGCAGTTCTTC.

The gene calls are TRBV10-3 and TRBJ2-7, with no clear D. The CDR3 is 15 residues long. CDR1 and CDR2 (germline): ENHRY, SYGVKD. V lost 0 bases to trimming and J lost 1 base, with 10 bases between them. CDR3 sequence: CAISESAFLSYEQYF. The CDR3, as DNA: TGTGCCATCAGTGAGTCCGCTTTTCTATCCTACGAGCAGTACTTC.

This sequence joins TRBV5-6 and TRBJ2-3, with 13 bases that match TRBD2. Losses at the gene ends were 4 bases for V and 1 base for J; bases not matched to a gene: 3. The CDR3 runs to 16 residues. The germline gives CDR1 SGHDT, CDR2 YYEEEE. CDR3 DNA sequence: TGTGCCAGCAGCGAGACTAGCGGGGGGCGCACAGATACGCAGTATTTT. Translated, it gives CASSETSGGRTDTQYF.

The genes are TRBV19 and TRBJ1-2, with 8 bases that match TRBD1. V gave up 3 bases and J gave up 3 bases; unmatched junction bases: 6. The CDR3 has 15 residues. The germline V gene encodes CDR1 LNHDA and CDR2 SQIVND (reference sequence). The CDR3 sequence is CASSIRPQGDYGYTF. The CDR3 DNA follows: TGTGCCAGTAGTATCCGCCCACAGGGGGACTATGGCTACACCTTC.

The chain has TRBV19 and TRBJ2-7, with 7 nucleotides matching TRBD1. Germline V lookup: CDR1 LNHDA, CDR2 SQIVND (reference sequence). This CDR3 comprises 13 residues. Trimming cost V 10 bases and J 2 bases; bases outside gene matches: 8. The CDR3 region has the DNA TGTGCCACCCGGGACAGTTTTACCTACGAGCAGTACTTC. It encodes CATRDSFTYEQYF.

The chain has TRBV3-1 (or the pseudogene TRBV3-2) and TRBJ2-3, with 10 nucleotides matching TRBD2. Germline CDR1 reads LGHDT; CDR2 reads YNNKEL (reference sequence). The CDR3 contains 16 residues. J lost 2 bases, V lost 4 bases, and 6 bases had no gene match. CDR3 bases: TGTGCCAGCAGCCCCTGGAGCGGGGGGGCCACAGATACGCAGTATTTT. It is translated as CASSPWSGGATDTQYF.